This TCR beta chain appears in the sequencing data of a study of T cell responses to AZD1222 COVID-19 vaccine. Generated by immunoSEQ multiplex PCR, the TCRdb table keeps only in-frame clones and is missing some. This sample has tens of thousands of clones, with around three quarters found just once. This clone has just a few counts. What it recognizes is unknown. Looked up from germline, CDR1 is LNHDA and CDR2 is SQIVND (reference sequence). The CDR3 contains 13 residues. Trimming cost V 4 bases and J 0 bases, with 6 bases left between them. Study-level findings and limits: Spike-wide vaccine-associated CD4 TCRs dominated at 160-218 and 743-854. Among those given AZD1222, only 6 or 7 were seropositive at baseline.

This rearrangement joins TRBV19 to TRBJ1-2; D is perhaps TRBD1 (6 bases). The receptor comes from an adult who received the AZD1222 COVID-19 vaccine. This material consisted of peripheral blood, taken 28 days after the second AZD1222 dose. The CDR3 spells CASSKGANYGYTF. CDR3 bases: TGTGCCAGTAGTAAGGGGGCTAACTATGGCTACACCTTC.